Below, 17 T cell receptor beta chains from the same sample are listed, as sequenced in a study of T cells in women clearing cervical HPV infection. Profiling relied on immunoSEQ multiplex PCR, and the TCRdb table lists in-frame clones only, not all of them. This sample's table reports some 40,000 clones. The specimen sequenced was blood buffy coat. The receptors were sampled from a woman aged 18 to 75 with a cervical HPV16 infection that either progressed to CIN3+ or cleared (not recorded which).

In regard to this clone: The read ends 3 residues before the CDR3 terminus; that terminus is restored from the germline J gene. The rearrangement uses TRBV29-1 and TRBJ2-2, with TRBD2 matching over 9 bases. Germline lookup yields CDR1 SQVTM and CDR2 ANQGSEA. The V gene end was trimmed by 5 bases and the J gene end by 5 bases; junction bases not matched to a gene: 15. The CDR3 sequence is 17 residues long. The CDR3 is CSVKPGGAGGDTGELFF. The sequenced CDR3 bases are TGCAGCGTTAAACCTGGGGGAGCGGGAGGAGATACCGGGGAG.

Comments on this clone: The CDR3 end is not reached by the read, which stops 3 residues before it; the germline J gene fills it in. This rearrangement joins TRBV7-6 to TRBJ1-2; tentative D call: TRBD1 (5 bases). The length of the CDR3 is 16 residues. Germline values: CDR1 SGHVS, CDR2 FNYEAQ. CDR3 sequence reads: CASSLRQGRLTDTYTF. CDR3 DNA, as far as it was read: TGTGCCAGCAGCTTACGGCAGGGCAGGCTTACAGATACC.

Of note for this clone: The CDR3 end lies 3 residues beyond the end of the read and is filled in from the germline J gene. The rearrangement joins TRBV29-1 to TRBJ2-7; TRBD1 matches 9 bases. Germline values: CDR1 SQVTM, CDR2 ANQGSEA. The CDR3 is 12 amino acids. With 6 bases clipped from V and 2 bases from J, the junction kept 2 bases outside the gene matches. The CDR3 sequence is CSVTGGTYEQYF. The CDR3 DNA, read in part, is TGCAGCGTAACAGGGGGCACCTACGAG.

Regarding this clone: Read coverage stops 3 residues before the CDR3 terminus; the germline J gene supplies the remainder. This sequence joins TRBV4-2 and TRBJ2-1; D unresolved. Germline assignment: CDR1 LGHNA and CDR2 YNFKEQ. CDR3 length: 12 residues. Trimming cost V 8 bases and J 2 bases, with 7 bases left between them. This chain's CDR3 is CASGGPYNEQFF. Partial CDR3 DNA: TGTGCCAGCGGCGGTCCCTACAATGAG.

On this clone itself: The read ends 3 residues early relative to the CDR3; the germline J gene fills the gap. V is TRBV7-6 and J is TRBJ2-3, with D uncertain. Germline V gene data show CDR1 as SGHVS and CDR2 as FNYEAQ. The CDR3 loop spans 14 amino acids. The covered CDR3 bases are TGTGCCAGCAGACGTGTTCTGAGCCAAGAGACG. This encodes CASRRVLSQET. The entire CDR3 is CASRRVLSQETQYF.

As concerns this clone: The read is 3 residues too short to cover the CDR3 end, so that end is filled in from the germline J gene. V and J are TRBV7-9 and TRBJ2-4, with 7 bases identical to TRBD1. This CDR3 is 14 amino acids long. Germline assignment: CDR1 SEHNR and CDR2 FQNEAQ (reference sequence). Incomplete CDR3 DNA: TGTGCCAGCAGCTCTCCGACAGGGCTCTATGGT. Translation: CASSSPTGLYG. The full-length CDR3 reads as CASSSPTGLYGQYF.

As to this clone: The CDR3 end falls 3 residues outside the read, so it is completed with the germline J gene. The V gene is TRBV7-9, the J gene TRBJ2-7, with TRBD1 identical over 7 bases. Germline V CDR1 and CDR2: SEHNR, FQNEAQ (reference sequence). Unmatched junction bases numbered 3, after V lost 5 bases and J lost 2 bases. There are 13 residues in the CDR3. The sequenced CDR3 bases are TGTGCCAGCAGCGACAGGGCTCCCTACGAG. The encoded protein is CASSDRAPYE. The entire CDR3 protein is CASSDRAPYEQYF.

Concerning this clone: The sequence runs out 3 residues before the end of the CDR3; the remainder is reconstructed from the germline J gene. The chain links TRBV5-6 to TRBJ2-5; D gene ambiguous. The CDR3 consists of 12 residues. The V end was cut by 0 bases, the J end by 7 bases, with 7 bases between. Germline assignment: CDR1 SGHDT and CDR2 YYEEEE. CDR3 DNA, as far as it was read: TGTGCCAGCAGCTTGGCCTCGGGGACC. Its protein product is CASSLASGT. The entire CDR3 reads CASSLASGTQYF.

Remarks on this clone: The read gets to within 3 residues of the CDR3 end, and the germline J gene fills in the rest. The rearrangement links TRBV13 to TRBJ2-5; 11 bases are shared with TRBD2. V dropped 1 base and J dropped 2; count of bases not matched to a gene: 0. From germline, CDR1 is PRHDT and CDR2 FYEKMQ (reference sequence). This CDR3 is built from 15 residues. The covered CDR3 bases are TGTGCCAGCAGCTTAGTAGCGGGAGGGCAAGAGACC. Translated: CASSLVAGGQET. From start to end, the CDR3 is CASSLVAGGQETQYF. Combining the CDR3 with reference TRBV13 and TRBJ2-5 gives the whole variable domain AAGVIQSPRHLIKEKRETATLKCYPIPRHDTVYWYQQGPGQDPQFLISFYEKMQSDKGSIPDRFSAQQFSDYHSELNMSSLELGDSALYFCASSLVAGGQETQYFGPGTRLLVL.

Here the CDR3 reads CASSGLAADTYTF. The sequenced CDR3 bases are TGTGCCAGCAGTGGTCTAGCCGCAGATACC. The chain carries TRBV6-1 and TRBJ1-2; no firm D call. With the read ending 3 residues before the CDR3 end, the germline J gene is used to fill in that end. The CDR3 length is 13 residues. The germline V gene has CDR1 MNHNS and CDR2 SASEGT.

A note on this clone: The read is 3 residues too short to cover the CDR3 end, so that end is filled in from the germline J gene. The J gene is TRBJ2-7, the V gene TRBV12-3 or TRBV12-4; no clear D. The CDR3 length is 13 residues. Trimming left V 1 base short and J 2 bases short, with 6 bases between. Partial CDR3 DNA: TGTGCCAGCAGTTTAGGCGCAACCTACGAG. Residues: CASSLGATYE. The CDR3 reads in full as CASSLGATYEQYF.

CDR3 DNA, as far as it was read: TGCGCCAGCAGCTTGGCTGGACAGGGGTGGGATTCACCC. Translation: CASSLAGQGWDSP. The entire CDR3 protein is CASSLAGQGWDSPLHF. The chain has TRBV5-1 and TRBJ1-6, with 9 bases identical to TRBD1. The read terminates 3 residues ahead of where the CDR3 ends, so the germline J gene completes it. Per the germline V gene, CDR1 is SGHRS and CDR2 is YFSETQ. V gave up 0 bases and J gave up 8 bases; unmatched junction bases: 6. The CDR3 is made up of 16 amino acids. The full variable domain, completed using reference TRBV5-1 and TRBJ1-6, is KAGVTQTPRYLIKTRGQQVTLSCSPISGHRSVSWYQQTPGQGLQFLFEYFSETQRNKGNFPGRFSGRQFSNSRSEMNVSTLELGDSALYLCASSLAGQGWDSPLHFGNGTRLTVT.

To note about this clone: The read gets to within 3 residues of the CDR3 end, and the germline J gene fills in the rest. This rearrangement joins TRBV4-1 to TRBJ2-7; D is unclear. Germline values: CDR1 MGHRA, CDR2 YSYEKL. The CDR3 is made up of 15 amino acids. V was trimmed by 0 bases and J by 1 base, leaving 10 bases between them. CDR3 residues: CASSQEGFTSYEQYF. The sequenced part of the CDR3 DNA is TGCGCCAGCAGCCAAGAAGGGTTCACTTCCTACGAG.

Note on this clone: The observed sequence ends 3 residues before the CDR3 terminus, with the missing tail filled in from the germline J gene. V usage is TRBV2 and J usage is TRBJ2-1; 9 bases fit TRBD1. Looked up from germline, CDR1 is SNHLY and CDR2 is FYNNEI. The CDR3 has 13 amino acids. Losses at the gene ends were 7 bases for V and 4 bases for J; bases not matched to a gene: 2. The CDR3 DNA, read in part, is TGTGCCAGCAAGGGACAGGGATACAATGAG. Translation gives CASKGQGYNE. The complete CDR3 protein is CASKGQGYNEQFF. The variable domain in full, completed from reference TRBV2 and TRBJ2-1, reads EPEVTQTPSHQVTQMGQEVILRCVPISNHLYFYWYRQILGQKVEFLVSFYNNEISEKSEIFDDQFSVERPDGSNFTLKIRSTKLEDSAMYFCASKGQGYNEQFFGPGTRLTVL.

As regards this clone: The observed sequence ends 3 residues before the CDR3 terminus, with the missing tail filled in from the germline J gene. The chain recombines TRBV5-8 with TRBJ1-2; D might be TRBD1 (5 bases). The length of the CDR3 is 14 residues. Between the trimmed V and J ends, which lost 1 base and 0 bases, there was a span of 7 bases. Germline CDR1 reads SGHTS; CDR2 reads YDEGEE. CDR3 loop: CASSLPGANYGYTF. The covered CDR3 bases are TGTGCCAGCAGCTTGCCGGGGGCTAACTATGGC.

Details on this clone: The DNA ends 3 residues before the CDR3 does, and the rest of the CDR3 is filled in from the germline J gene. The rearrangement links TRBV7-2 to TRBJ2-7; D is possibly TRBD1 (6 bases). This CDR3 has 12 residues. Trimming removed 5 bases at V and 2 bases at J, with 7 bases between. The germline V gene encodes CDR1 SGHTA and CDR2 FQGNSA. Partial CDR3 DNA: TGTGCCAGCAGCCGGACAGCCTACGAG. Translation gives CASSRTAYE. The entire CDR3 is CASSRTAYEQYF.

About this clone: The observed sequence ends 3 residues before the CDR3 terminus, with the missing tail filled in from the germline J gene. The J gene is TRBJ1-2, the V gene TRBV7-9; no reliable D call. The CDR3 has 12 residues. Looked up from germline, CDR1 is SEHNR and CDR2 is FQNEAQ (reference sequence). The CDR3 bases that were read are TGTGCCAGCAGCTTTAATTACTACGAC. It translates to CASSFNYYD. The full CDR3 is CASSFNYYDYTF.